This T cell receptor beta chain was identified in a study of glioma-infiltrating T cells after dendritic cell vaccination. Study observations and caveats: Complete blood and tumor specimen sets were limited to few patients.

This CDR3 is 15 amino acids long. Germline loops: CDR1 MNHEY, CDR2 SVGAGI. Trimming shortened V by 4 bases and J by 1 base, and 11 bases separated the two germline ends. This clone has a single count. The antigen remains undetermined. Up to about 2 ug genomic DNA was used for TCRB CDR3 amplification. Measured with immunoSEQ multiplex PCR; TCRdb has only the in-frame clones, and not every one. The sample holds approximately 90,000 clones; 81% are singletons and the top ten take approximately 2%. Specified time point: after dendritic cell vaccination, including at tumor progression/relapse. PBMC were collected before vaccination, two weeks after the third vaccination, and at progression.

Here the sequenced sample was blood, taken after dendritic cell vaccination. The receptor was derived from a human donor with glioblastoma. The V and J genes are TRBV6-5 and TRBJ1-3; D unclear. CDR3 region: CASSLGGLSGNTIYF. In DNA, the CDR3 is TGTGCCAGCAGTTTGGGAGGACTTTCTGGAAACACCATATATTTT.